The 5 T cell receptor beta chains below all came from one sample that was sequenced in a study of shared clonotypes between healthy human individuals. Here immunoSEQ multiplex PCR was the method, and the copy in TCRdb shows in-frame clones only, minus some. Among around 580,000 clones listed, roughly 98% were seen once. Naive-designated CD8 cells lacked CD45RO, were positively enriched for CCR7, and omitted terminally differentiated effector memory CD45RA+ cells. The sequenced sample consisted of naive CD8+ T cells sorted from blood. These receptors originate from a man younger than 40 in good health.

This clone appeared a single time. The chain has TRBV13 and TRBJ2-4, with 9 nucleotides matching TRBD2. CDR1 is PRHDT, CDR2 FYEKMQ, per germline (reference sequence). With V trimmed by 5 bases and J by 0 bases, 17 bases remained unmatched. This CDR3 has 20 amino acids. The CDR3 sequence is CASSVTIAGEGGVAKNIQYF. For the CDR3, the DNA is TGTGCCAGCAGCGTCACAATAGCGGGAGAGGGCGGGGTAGCCAAAAACATTCAGTACTTC.

The chain joins TRBV14 to TRBJ2-1; 11 nucleotides match TRBD2. The CDR3 loop spans 14 amino acids. Trimming at V came to 2 bases and at J to 6 bases, leaving 0 bases not matched to a gene. Germline V gives CDR1 SGHDN, CDR2 FVKESK. CDR3 residues: CASSQLAGGNEQFF. The CDR3 region has the DNA TGTGCCAGCAGCCAACTAGCGGGAGGCAATGAGCAGTTCTTC.

The chain recombines TRBV27 with TRBJ2-1, with D perhaps matching TRBD1 or TRBD2 (5 bases each). Germline values: CDR1 MNHEY, CDR2 SMNVEV (reference sequence). V lost 6 bases to trimming and J lost 14 bases, with 17 bases between them. The CDR3 contains 12 residues. CDR3 amino acids: CASRGEWAVEFF. DNA for the CDR3: TGTGCCAGCAGGGGGGAGTGGGCAGTAGAGTTCTTC.

This chain joins TRBV28 and TRBJ2-3; D ambiguous. The germline V gene encodes CDR1 MDHEN and CDR2 SYDVKM. The CDR3 is 12 residues long. Trimming cost V 3 bases and J 6 bases, with 7 bases left between them. The chain's CDR3 is CASSLGWDTQYF. The DNA for the CDR3 is TGTGCCAGCAGTTTGGGGTGGGATACGCAGTATTTT. Full variable domain (remainder filled in from reference TRBV28 and TRBJ2-3): DVKVTQSSRYLVKRTGEKVFLECVQDMDHENMFWYRQDPGLGLRLIYFSYDVKMKEKGDIPEGYSVSREKKERFSLILESASTNQTSMYLCASSLGWDTQYFGPGTRLTVL.

The gene calls are TRBV27 and TRBJ1-1; 8 nucleotides align to TRBD1. The CDR3 contains 15 residues. Germline CDR1 reads MNHEY; CDR2 reads SMNVEV (reference sequence). The junction had 7 bases not matched to a gene; V was cut back by 5 bases and J by 2 bases. CDR3 nucleotides: TGTGCCAGCAGTCCCGCGCCAGGGGGCAACACTGAAGCTTTCTTT. It encodes CASSPAPGGNTEAFF.